One T cell receptor (beta chain) is described in this entry. The repertoire was sequenced with immunoSEQ multiplex PCR; TCRdb's copy has only in-frame clones and lacks some. The sample lists 55,000 to 80,000 clones, less than 85% occurring once. These data belong to a study of blood T cell repertoires in COVID-19. About the research overall: PBMCs, B-cell-depleted T cells, or T cells were the source of the cDNA or gDNA that made up the material.

With V trimmed by 2 bases and J by 4 bases, 5 bases remained unmatched. The CDR3 has 15 residues. The germline CDR1 and CDR2 sequences are SGHNT and YYREEE (reference sequence). Material for sequencing was peripheral blood. This chain links TRBV5-4 with TRBJ1-1, with TRBD1 matching 10 bases. This TCR was sampled from an elderly woman with acute or convalescent COVID-19. CDR3 sequence: CASSFGGTGATEAFF. Written as DNA, the CDR3 is TGTGCCAGCAGCTTTGGTGGGACAGGGGCCACTGAAGCTTTCTTT.